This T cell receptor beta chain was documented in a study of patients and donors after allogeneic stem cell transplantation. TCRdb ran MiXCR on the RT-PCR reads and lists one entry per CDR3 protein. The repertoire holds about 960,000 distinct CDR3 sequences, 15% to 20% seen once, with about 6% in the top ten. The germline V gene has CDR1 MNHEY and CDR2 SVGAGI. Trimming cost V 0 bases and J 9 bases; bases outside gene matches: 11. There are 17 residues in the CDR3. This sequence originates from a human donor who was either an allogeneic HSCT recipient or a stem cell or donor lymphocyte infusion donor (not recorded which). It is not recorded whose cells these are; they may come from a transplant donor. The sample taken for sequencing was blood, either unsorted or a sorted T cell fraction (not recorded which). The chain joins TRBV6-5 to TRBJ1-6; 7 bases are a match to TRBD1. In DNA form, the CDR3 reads TGTGCCAGCAGTTACTCGACATTTGCAGGGGGGATTTCACCCCTCCACTTT. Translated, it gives CASSYSTFAGGISPLHF.